This T cell receptor (beta chain) was documented in a study of control samples from healthy donors and cancer patients. Sequencing was performed with immunoSEQ multiplex PCR; in TCRdb, only in-frame clones are kept and a portion is missing. The sample includes approximately 84,000 clones, 82% seen only once; the top ten take about 10%. In germline, CDR1 is MNHEY, CDR2 SMNVEV (reference sequence). V lost 2 bases and J lost 2, with 13 bases in between. The CDR3 covers 15 residues. The specimen sequenced was blood. The J gene is TRBJ2-7, the V gene TRBV27; D tentatively reads TRBD1 or TRBD2 (5 bases each). The clonotype was recovered from an older woman in good health. The CDR3 sequence is CASSLLWGSAYEQYF. The CDR3 bases are TGTGCCAGCAGTTTACTTTGGGGGTCGGCCTACGAGCAGTACTTC.